The entry that follows covers one T cell receptor beta chain sequence. The germline V gene encodes CDR1 SGHTA and CDR2 FQGTGA. Trimming took 5 bases from V and 3 from J; bases not matched to a gene: 5. CDR3 length: 14 amino acids. Original data processing: Amplifying reference gene primers gave estimates of nucleated cell counts. Data came from immunoSEQ multiplex PCR; TCRdb stores just in-frame clones and leaves some out. V, J and clone size derive from that table, while D and trimming were established from the DNA sequence. This table holds 150,000 to 200,000 clones, around 86% found once. This specimen belongs to a study of blood T cell repertoires in COVID-19. Study as a whole: Some COVID-19 samples were acute and others convalescent; all came from the United States, Italy and Spain. T cells, B-cell-depleted T cells, or PBMCs provided the cDNA or gDNA that served as material.

This TCR was recovered from a man in his 60s with acute or convalescent COVID-19. The sequenced sample was peripheral blood. The rearrangement uses TRBV7-3 and TRBJ1-1, with 8 bases fitting TRBD1. The CDR3 spells CASSATGGDTEAFF. The CDR3 nucleotides read TGTGCCAGCAGCGCCACAGGGGGAGACACTGAAGCTTTCTTT.